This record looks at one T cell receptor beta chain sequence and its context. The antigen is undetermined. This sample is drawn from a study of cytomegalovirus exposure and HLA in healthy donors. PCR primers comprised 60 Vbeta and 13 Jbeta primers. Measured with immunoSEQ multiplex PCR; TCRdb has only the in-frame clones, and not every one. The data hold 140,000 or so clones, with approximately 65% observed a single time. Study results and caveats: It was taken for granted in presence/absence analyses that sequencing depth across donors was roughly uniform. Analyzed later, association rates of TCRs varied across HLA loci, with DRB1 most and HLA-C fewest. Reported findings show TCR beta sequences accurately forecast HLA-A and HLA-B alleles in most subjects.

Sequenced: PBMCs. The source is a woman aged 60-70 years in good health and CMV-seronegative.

DNA of the CDR3: TGTGCCAGCAGCTTCGGCGACAGGTCTAGAGAGACCCAGTACTTC. Translating gives CASSFGDRSRETQYF. J is TRBJ2-5 and V is TRBV7-8; D may be TRBD1 (6 bases). The CDR3 covers 15 residues. Germline loops: CDR1 SGHVS, CDR2 FQNEAQ. V was pared by 3 bases and J by 4 bases, with 15 bases between. The whole variable domain, filled in from reference TRBV7-8 and TRBJ2-5, reads GAGVSQSPRYKVAKRGQDVALRCDPISGHVSLFWYQQALGQGPEFLTYFQNEAQLDKSGLPSDRFFAERPEGSVSTLKIQRTQQEDSAVYLCASSFGDRSRETQYFGPGTRLLVL.